The 23 T cell receptor beta chains below come from one sample, sequenced in a study of OX40 agonist ivuxolimab in advanced cancers. The method was immunoSEQ multiplex PCR; TCRdb's version includes in-frame clones alone and lacks a portion of them. The sample carries fewer than 55,000 clones, 65% to 85% recorded once. The sample was CD4+ or CD8+ T cells sorted from blood, taken in a trial of the OX40 agonist ivuxolimab. The receptors originated from an adult with an advanced solid tumor such as melanoma, head and neck, liver or kidney cancer.

This clone has more than one count but fewer than ten. CDR3 nucleotide sequence: TGCGCCAGCAGCTCATACGGGACCCGCTCCTACAATGAGCAGTTCTTC. Encoded protein: CASSSYGTRSYNEQFF. This chain links TRBV4-1 with TRBJ2-1, with D perhaps matching TRBD1 or TRBD2 (5 bases each). Deletions cut 5 bases from V and 0 bases from J, with 14 bases between. Germline V gives CDR1 MGHRA, CDR2 YSYEKL. The CDR3 length is 16 residues.

This clone was seen more than once but under ten times. The chain uses TRBV5-5 and TRBJ2-1; 9 nucleotides align to TRBD1. In germline, CDR1 is SGHKS, CDR2 YYEKEE (reference sequence). V was clipped by 5 bases and J by 4 bases; unmatched bases: 10. The CDR3 length is 16 residues. The CDR3 nucleotides are TGTGCCAGCAGTTTCGCCCCGGACAGGGGATACAATGAGCAGTTCTTC. Translating it yields CASSFAPDRGYNEQFF.

This rearrangement joins TRBV28 to TRBJ2-7; D perhaps matches TRBD2 (5 bases). The CDR3 is 14 amino acids. Germline CDR1 MDHEN, CDR2 SYDVKM. V was clipped by 6 bases and J by 2 bases, with 14 bases between them. DNA of the CDR3: TGTGCCAGCAGCCCCTCCTCCGGGACCTACGAGCAGTACTTC. This translates into CASSPSSGTYEQYF.

This chain links TRBV5-6 with TRBJ2-7; D is possibly TRBD2 (6 bases). The CDR3 runs 16 residues. The germline V gene encodes CDR1 SGHDT and CDR2 YYEEEE. The ends were cut back, 4 bases at V and 7 bases at J, with 24 bases in the middle. The DNA for the CDR3 is TGTGCCAGCAGCCCGCGCGGGGCCCCCAAATGGTGGGAGCAGTACGTC. It encodes CASSPRGAPKWWEQYV.

V gene TRBV18 combines with J gene TRBJ1-1; 8 bases align to TRBD1. Germline CDR1 KGHSH, CDR2 LQKENI. Trimming took 2 bases from V and 1 from J; bases not matched to a gene: 12. The CDR3 has 18 amino acids. The DNA of the CDR3 is TGTGCCAGCTCACCATCGCCACCAGGGGGCGTGTGGAACACTGAAGCTTTCTTT. Translation gives CASSPSPPGGVWNTEAFF.

This chain links TRBV11-2 with TRBJ2-1, with 10 nucleotides matching TRBD2. From germline, CDR1 is SGHAT and CDR2 FQNNGV. V lost 1 base to trimming and J lost 8 bases; unmatched junction nucleotides: 8. The CDR3 totals 16 residues. The CDR3 region has the DNA TGTGCCAGCAGCTTAGGTATTTTCCTAGCGGGGGATGAGCAGTTCTTC. Translation: CASSLGIFLAGDEQFF.

The V and J genes are TRBV18 and TRBJ2-3, with D possibly being TRBD2 (5 bases). The germline V and J ends were trimmed by 3 bases and 4 bases, with 8 bases remaining between them. Germline V gene lookup returns CDR1 KGHSH and CDR2 LQKENI. CDR3 length: 13 amino acids. For the CDR3, the DNA is TGTGCCAGCTCACCTCGGACTGCAGATACGCAGTATTTT. Protein product: CASSPRTADTQYF.

The chain couples TRBV7-8 to TRBJ2-3, with a tentative D call TRBD2 (6 bases). Germline V gives CDR1 SGHVS, CDR2 FQNEAQ. The CDR3 totals 13 residues. Trimming shortened V by 7 bases and J by 0 bases, and 8 bases separated the two germline ends. The CDR3 region has the DNA TGTGCCAGCACGCGGGGTAGCACAGATACGCAGTATTTT. The encoded protein is CASTRGSTDTQYF.

CDR3 coding DNA: TGCGCCAGCAGCCAGGGGACGGACAGGGAGGATGAGCAGTTCTTC. Residues: CASSQGTDREDEQFF. The chain joins TRBV4-1 to TRBJ2-1; 8 bases line up with TRBD1. There are 15 residues in the CDR3. Germline trimming cut 3 bases from V and 8 bases from J; bases unmatched to any gene: 9. Germline V gene data show CDR1 as MGHRA and CDR2 as YSYEKL.

The chain uses TRBV5-1 and TRBJ2-1, with 12 bases that match TRBD2. The CDR3 has 16 amino acids. Trimming took 0 bases from V and 11 from J; bases not matched to a gene: 9. Germline V gene lookup returns CDR1 SGHRS and CDR2 YFSETQ. CDR3 DNA: TGCGCCAGCAGCTTGGAGCCTAGCGGGGGGGCCTTTAAGCAGTTCTTC. This translates into CASSLEPSGGAFKQFF.

The rearrangement joins TRBV4-3 to TRBJ2-1, with D unresolved. V was clipped by 0 bases and J by 10 bases, with 7 bases between them. Per germline, CDR1 LGHNA and CDR2 YSLEER. The CDR3 runs to 12 residues. The DNA for the CDR3 is TGCGCCAGCAGCCAAGAGGGAACCGAGCAGTTCTTC. It is translated as CASSQEGTEQFF.

A word on this clone: Other DNA sequences within the sample encode an identical CDR3. The rearrangement links TRBV5-1 to TRBJ1-1; maybe TRBD1 (6 bases). CDR3 length equals 13 residues. V dropped 0 bases and J dropped 8 bases, with 11 bases sitting between them. Germline lookup yields CDR1 SGHRS and CDR2 YFSETQ. The DNA of the CDR3 is TGCGCCAGCAGCTTGGCCGGGACACCAGAAGCTTTCTTT. Translation gives CASSLAGTPEAFF.

V is TRBV30 and J is TRBJ1-5; tentative D call: TRBD1 (5 bases). CDR3 size: 13 residues. Germline V CDR1 and CDR2: GTSNPN, SVGIG (reference sequence). V gave up 3 bases and J gave up 7 bases, with 13 bases separating them. CDR3 in amino acids: CAWSGGDGQPQHF. The DNA for the CDR3 is TGTGCCTGGAGCGGAGGGGACGGCCAGCCCCAGCATTTT.

The chain employs TRBV2 and TRBJ2-3, with D unclear. CDR1 SNHLY and CDR2 FYNNEI come from the germline V gene. V lost 2 bases and J lost 1, with 13 bases in between. The CDR3 is 16 amino acids. The CDR3 region has the DNA TGTGCCAGCAGTGAATTTCAGTTGGTTCGCACAGATACGCAGTATTTT. Its protein is CASSEFQLVRTDTQYF. Filled out from reference TRBV2 and TRBJ2-3, the complete variable domain reads EPEVTQTPSHQVTQMGQEVILRCVPISNHLYFYWYRQILGQKVEFLVSFYNNEISEKSEIFDDQFSVERPDGSNFTLKIRSTKLEDSAMYFCASSEFQLVRTDTQYFGPGTRLTVL.

This clone appeared a single time. The rearrangement links TRBV6-6 to TRBJ1-1; D unclear. The CDR3 is 14 residues long. CDR1 is MNHNY and CDR2 is SVGAGI in the germline V gene (reference sequence). Trimming took 6 bases from V and 1 from J, leaving 12 bases between them. The CDR3 is CASRRQETNTEAFF. The CDR3 nucleotides read TGTGCCAGCAGGAGGCAGGAGACGAACACTGAAGCTTTCTTT.

This clone came up a few times. The chain couples TRBV5-1 to TRBJ1-6, with TRBD1 as a possible D gene (5 bases). The V and J ends lost 0 bases and 14 bases respectively, with 12 bases between them. The length of the CDR3 is 13 residues. Germline V gives CDR1 SGHRS, CDR2 YFSETQ. The CDR3 nucleotides read TGCGCCAGCAGCTTGGGGGGCGAGGGAGCCCTCCACTTT. Encoded protein: CASSLGGEGALHF.

This clone was detected a few times. The chain carries TRBV7-9 and TRBJ2-7; D perhaps matches TRBD2 (5 bases). The CDR3 spans 13 residues. The V gene's germline CDR1 is SEHNR and CDR2 FQNEAQ (reference sequence). V shed 1 base and J shed 3 bases, with 7 bases lying between them. The chain's CDR3 is CASSLGGYYEQYF. CDR3 DNA: TGTGCCAGCAGCTTAGGAGGGTACTACGAGCAGTACTTC.

The V call is TRBV15, the J call TRBJ2-3; 10 nucleotides match TRBD2. The J segment lost 6 bases and the V segment lost 9 bases, leaving 12 bases of the junction unmatched. This CDR3 contains 15 residues. Germline V CDR1 and CDR2: LNHNV, YYDKDF (reference sequence). The CDR3 protein is CATSAGVSGGDTQYF. CDR3 in DNA: TGTGCCACGTCTGCGGGTGTTAGCGGGGGGGATACGCAGTATTTT.

This chain connects TRBV2 to TRBJ1-5; D not certain. Germline V CDR1 and CDR2: SNHLY, FYNNEI. The CDR3 covers 16 residues. V was pared by 3 bases and J by 7 bases, with 19 bases between. In nucleotides, the CDR3 is TGTGCCAGCAGTGACCCTTTACGGGCCAAAAGACAGCCCCAGCATTTT. Protein sequence: CASSDPLRAKRQPQHF. Looking up the rest from reference TRBV2 and TRBJ1-5 gives the full variable domain: EPEVTQTPSHQVTQMGQEVILRCVPISNHLYFYWYRQILGQKVEFLVSFYNNEISEKSEIFDDQFSVERPDGSNFTLKIRSTKLEDSAMYFCASSDPLRAKRQPQHFGDGTRLSIL.

J is TRBJ2-3 and V is TRBV2, with 9 bases aligning to TRBD1. This CDR3 is built from 15 residues. V lost 8 bases, J lost 4 bases, and 10 bases stayed unmatched. CDR1 is SNHLY and CDR2 is FYNNEI in the germline V gene. The CDR3 DNA reads as TGTGCCAGCGACCAGGGACAGGGTAGACCAGATACGCAGTATTTT. Translated, it gives CASDQGQGRPDTQYF.

V and J are TRBV28 and TRBJ1-2; D gene ambiguous. V lost 5 bases to trimming and J lost 3 bases, with 13 bases between them. CDR3 length equals 14 residues. Per the germline V gene, CDR1 is MDHEN and CDR2 is SYDVKM. The CDR3 bases are TGTGCCAGCAGTGGCCAGGTGACTCACTATGGCTACACCTTC. Its protein product is CASSGQVTHYGYTF.

V gene TRBV27 combines with J gene TRBJ2-3; a weak D match, TRBD2 (6 bases). Germline CDR1 reads MNHEY; CDR2 reads SMNVEV (reference sequence). The V end was cut by 3 bases, the J end by 1 base, with 8 bases between. This CDR3 comprises 14 residues. The CDR3 DNA reads as TGTGCCAGCAGTTTCGGGAGAGGCACAGATACGCAGTATTTT. Protein: CASSFGRGTDTQYF.

The chain has TRBV18 and TRBJ2-7; TRBD1 matches 8 bases. This CDR3 has 15 amino acids. V dropped 1 base and J dropped 7; count of bases not matched to a gene: 9. Germline CDR1 KGHSH, CDR2 LQKENI. CDR3 coding DNA: TGTGCCAGCTCACCACGCCAGGGGGCACGTTATGAGCAGTACTTC. Its translation: CASSPRQGARYEQYF.